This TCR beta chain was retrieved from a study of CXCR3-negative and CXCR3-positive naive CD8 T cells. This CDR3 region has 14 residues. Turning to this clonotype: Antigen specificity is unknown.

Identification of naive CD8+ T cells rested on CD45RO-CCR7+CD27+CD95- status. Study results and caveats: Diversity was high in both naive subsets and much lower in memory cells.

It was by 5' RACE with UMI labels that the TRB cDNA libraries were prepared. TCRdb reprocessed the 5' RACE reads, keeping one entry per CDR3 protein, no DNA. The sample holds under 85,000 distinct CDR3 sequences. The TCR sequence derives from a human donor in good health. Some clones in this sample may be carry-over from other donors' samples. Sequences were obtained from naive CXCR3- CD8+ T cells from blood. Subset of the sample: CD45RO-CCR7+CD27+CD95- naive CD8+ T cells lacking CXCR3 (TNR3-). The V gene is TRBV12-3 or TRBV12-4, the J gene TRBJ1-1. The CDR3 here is CASSSASPDTEAFF.